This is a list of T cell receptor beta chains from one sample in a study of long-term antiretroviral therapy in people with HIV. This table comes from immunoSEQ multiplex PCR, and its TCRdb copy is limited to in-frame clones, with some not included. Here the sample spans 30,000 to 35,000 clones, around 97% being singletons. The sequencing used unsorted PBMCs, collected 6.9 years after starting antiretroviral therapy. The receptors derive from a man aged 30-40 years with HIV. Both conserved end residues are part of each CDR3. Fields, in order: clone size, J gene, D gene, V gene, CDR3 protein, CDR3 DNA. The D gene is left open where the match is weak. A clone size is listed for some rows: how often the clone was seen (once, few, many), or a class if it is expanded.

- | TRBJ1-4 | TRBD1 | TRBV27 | CASRTYRGPVGTNEKLFF | TGTGCCAGCAGAACGTACAGGGGGCCGGTTGGGACTAATGAAAAACTGTTTTTT
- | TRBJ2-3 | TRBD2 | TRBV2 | CASRNFGLAGVLIAVNTQYF | TGTGCCAGCAGAAACTTCGGACTAGCGGGGGTCCTCATCGCCGTAAATACGCAGTATTTT
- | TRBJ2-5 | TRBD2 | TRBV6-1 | CANLGGGAGETQYF | TGTGCCAACCTTGGCGGGGGGGCAGGGGAGACCCAGTACTTC
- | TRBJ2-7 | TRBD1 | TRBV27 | CASSPAGRAGGYEQYF | TGTGCCAGCAGTCCAGCAGGTCGGGCAGGGGGCTACGAGCAGTACTTC
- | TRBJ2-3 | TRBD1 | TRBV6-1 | CASSRDRELDTQYF | TGTGCCAGCAGTCGGGACAGGGAGTTAGATACGCAGTATTTT
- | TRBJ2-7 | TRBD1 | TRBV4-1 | CASSPDRAYYEQYF | TGCGCCAGCAGCCCCGACAGGGCATACTACGAGCAGTACTTC
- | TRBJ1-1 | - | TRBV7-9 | CASSLASPVF | TGTGCCAGCAGCTTAGCGAGCCCTGTCTTT
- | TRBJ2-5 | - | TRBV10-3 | CAISRGRNQETQYF | TGTGCCATCAGTCGCGGGCGGAACCAAGAGACCCAGTACTTC
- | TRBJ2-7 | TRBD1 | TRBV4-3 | CASSQVFQGAYEQYF | TGCGCCAGCAGCCAAGTGTTCCAGGGGGCCTACGAGCAGTACTTC
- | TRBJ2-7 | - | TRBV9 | CASSVGGPPYEQYF | TGTGCCAGCAGCGTAGGGGGACCACCCTACGAGCAGTACTTC
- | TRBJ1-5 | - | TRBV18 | CASSPPEGPQHF | TGTGCCAGCTCACCCCCCGAAGGGCCCCAGCATTTT
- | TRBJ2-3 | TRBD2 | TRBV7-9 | CASSSELAGAYDTQYF | TGTGCCAGCAGCTCCGAACTAGCGGGAGCTTACGATACGCAGTATTTT
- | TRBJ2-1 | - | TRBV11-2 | CASTSRDRHNEQFF | TGTGCCAGCACCAGCCGGGACCGGCACAATGAGCAGTTCTTC
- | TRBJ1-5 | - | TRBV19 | CASSPQNSNQPQHF | TGTGCCAGTAGTCCCCAGAACAGCAATCAGCCCCAGCATTTT
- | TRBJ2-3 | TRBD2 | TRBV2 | CALSRREEADTQYF | TGTGCCCTATCCCGGCGGGAGGAGGCAGATACGCAGTATTTT
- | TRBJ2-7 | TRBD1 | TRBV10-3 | CAISSQGGNSYEQYF | TGTGCCATCAGTTCACAGGGGGGCAACTCCTACGAGCAGTACTTC
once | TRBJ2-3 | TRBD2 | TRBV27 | CASSLVLARITDTQYF | TGTGCCAGCAGTTTAGTACTAGCGAGGATCACAGATACGCAGTATTTT
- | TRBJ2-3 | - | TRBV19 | CASSRQGLTQYF | TGTGCCAGTAGCAGACAGGGACTTACGCAGTATTTT
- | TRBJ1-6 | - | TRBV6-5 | CASSSLGTGNSPLHF | TGTGCCAGCAGTTCCCTTGGGACGGGGAATTCACCCCTCCACTTT
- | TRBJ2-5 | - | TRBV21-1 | CASTSLGFGETQYF | TGTGCCAGCACCTCACTAGGGTTTGGGGAGACCCAGTACTTC
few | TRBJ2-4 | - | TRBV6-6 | CASRSTRMANIQYF | TGTGCCAGCAGATCTACGAGAATGGCGAACATTCAGTACTTC
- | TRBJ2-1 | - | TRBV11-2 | CASSLDSWDLVF | TGTGCCAGCAGCTTAGACTCCTGGGACCTGGTCTTC
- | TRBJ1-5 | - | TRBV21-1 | CATQKQGAYSNQPQHF | TGTGCCACACAAAAACAGGGGGCGTATAGCAATCAGCCCCAGCATTTT
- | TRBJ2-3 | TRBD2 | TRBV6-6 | CASASGKDTQYF | TGTGCCAGCGCTAGCGGAAAAGATACGCAGTATTTT
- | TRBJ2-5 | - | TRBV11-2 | CASSPATSVETQYF | TGTGCCAGCAGCCCCGCCACCTCGGTAGAGACCCAGTACTTC
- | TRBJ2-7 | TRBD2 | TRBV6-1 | CASSVTSGGSYEQYF | TGTGCCAGCAGTGTGACTAGCGGCGGTTCCTACGAGCAGTACTTC
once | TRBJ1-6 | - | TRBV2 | CASSERHGNSPLHF | TGTGCCAGCAGTGAACGACACGGGAATTCACCCCTCCACTTT
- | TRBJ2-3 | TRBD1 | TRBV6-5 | CASSLGTGDPDTQYF | TGTGCCAGCAGTCTCGGGACAGGGGATCCAGATACGCAGTATTTT
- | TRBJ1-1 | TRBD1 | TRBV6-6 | CATRTGRMNTEAFF | TGTGCCACCAGGACAGGCCGAATGAACACTGAAGCTTTCTTT
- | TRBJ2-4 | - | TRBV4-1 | CASSPRVPGDIQYF | TGCGCCAGCAGTCCCAGGGTCCCAGGGGACATTCAGTACTTC
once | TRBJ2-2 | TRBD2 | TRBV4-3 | CASRPPGLAGVDTGELFF | TGCGCCAGCAGGCCACCGGGACTAGCGGGGGTGGACACCGGGGAGCTGTTTTTT
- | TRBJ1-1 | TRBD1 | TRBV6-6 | CASSYDRGRGTEAFF | TGTGCCAGCAGTTACGACAGGGGGCGCGGCACTGAAGCTTTCTTT
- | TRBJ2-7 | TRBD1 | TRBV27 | CASSSGTGVSYEQYF | TGTGCCAGCAGTTCCGGGACAGGGGTGTCCTACGAGCAGTACTTC
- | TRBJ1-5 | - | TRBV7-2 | CASSPDTQRGQPQHF | TGTGCCAGCAGCCCTGACACCCAGAGGGGTCAGCCCCAGCATTTT
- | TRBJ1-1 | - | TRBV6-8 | CASSNTHRVKAFF | TGTGCCAGCAGTAACACCCACAGGGTCAAAGCTTTCTTT
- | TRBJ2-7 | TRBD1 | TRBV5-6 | CASSPKGQGSAEQYF | TGTGCCAGCAGCCCGAAGGGACAGGGGTCGGCCGAGCAGTACTTC
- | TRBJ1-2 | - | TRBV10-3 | CAIRQGTNYGYTF | TGTGCCATCAGGCAGGGGACTAACTATGGCTACACCTTC
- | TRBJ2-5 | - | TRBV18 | CASSPLFPGGPSQETQYF | TGTGCCAGCTCACCTCTGTTCCCCGGCGGGCCCTCTCAAGAGACCCAGTACTTC
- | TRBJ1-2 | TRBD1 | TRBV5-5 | CASSTDRLVWGYTF | TGTGCCAGCAGCACGGACAGGCTGGTGTGGGGCTACACCTTC
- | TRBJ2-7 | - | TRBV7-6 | CASSTAAGSSYEQYF | TGTGCCAGCAGCACAGCCGCGGGAAGCTCCTACGAGCAGTACTTC
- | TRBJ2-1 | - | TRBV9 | CASSVDGRRGNLGYNEQFF | TGTGCCAGCAGCGTAGACGGCAGGAGAGGGAATTTAGGCTACAATGAGCAGTTCTTC